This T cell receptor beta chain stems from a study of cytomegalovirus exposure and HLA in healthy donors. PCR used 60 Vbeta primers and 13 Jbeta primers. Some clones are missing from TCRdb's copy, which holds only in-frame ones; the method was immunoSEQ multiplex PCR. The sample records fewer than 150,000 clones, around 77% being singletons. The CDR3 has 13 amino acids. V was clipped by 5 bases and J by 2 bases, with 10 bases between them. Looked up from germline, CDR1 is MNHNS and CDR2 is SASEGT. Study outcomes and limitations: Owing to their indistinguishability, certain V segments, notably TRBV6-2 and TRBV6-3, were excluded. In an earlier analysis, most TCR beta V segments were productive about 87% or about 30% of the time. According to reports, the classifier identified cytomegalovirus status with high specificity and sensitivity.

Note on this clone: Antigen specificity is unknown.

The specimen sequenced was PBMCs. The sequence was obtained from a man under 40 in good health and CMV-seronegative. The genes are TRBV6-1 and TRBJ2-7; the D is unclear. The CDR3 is CASSTVQTYEQYF. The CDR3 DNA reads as TGTGCCAGCAGTACGGTTCAAACCTACGAGCAGTACTTC.